This T cell receptor (beta chain) appears in the sequencing data of a study of Ad26.COV2.S vaccination and SARS-CoV-2 variants. In the study overall: The Ad26.COV2.S arm of the COV1001 trial was where the donor was placed. Intramuscular Ad26.COV2.S doses were given once or twice, 56 days apart.

Indicated treatment: some 19 received Ad26.COV2.S at low or high dose, single or two shots; several received placebo; per-sample allocation not given. The investigators took samples on day 63 after the first vaccine or placebo injection. An 18-55-year-old adult in Boston served as donor. Clones were read by immunoSEQ multiplex PCR, and TCRdb kept only the in-frame ones, dropping some. The sample includes some 480,000 clones, around 88% seen only once; the top ten take 9.5% to 15%. General study findings and limits: The placebo group had lower spike-specific TCR breadth than the vaccine recipients did.

To note about this clone: Its antigen is still unknown.

This CDR3 comprises 10 residues. In germline, CDR1 is SNHLY, CDR2 FYNNEI. Between the trimmed V and J ends, which lost 8 bases and 10 bases, there was a span of 9 bases. Sequences were derived from peripheral blood, sampled in a trial of Ad26.COV2.S vaccine versus placebo. V gene TRBV2 combines with J gene TRBJ2-1; unclear D gene. This receptor was identified in a person aged 18-60 years who received the Ad26.COV2.S COVID-19 vaccine or a placebo. The CDR3 DNA is TGTGCCAGCGGGTCTCAAGAGCAGTTCTTC. Translating gives CASGSQEQFF.